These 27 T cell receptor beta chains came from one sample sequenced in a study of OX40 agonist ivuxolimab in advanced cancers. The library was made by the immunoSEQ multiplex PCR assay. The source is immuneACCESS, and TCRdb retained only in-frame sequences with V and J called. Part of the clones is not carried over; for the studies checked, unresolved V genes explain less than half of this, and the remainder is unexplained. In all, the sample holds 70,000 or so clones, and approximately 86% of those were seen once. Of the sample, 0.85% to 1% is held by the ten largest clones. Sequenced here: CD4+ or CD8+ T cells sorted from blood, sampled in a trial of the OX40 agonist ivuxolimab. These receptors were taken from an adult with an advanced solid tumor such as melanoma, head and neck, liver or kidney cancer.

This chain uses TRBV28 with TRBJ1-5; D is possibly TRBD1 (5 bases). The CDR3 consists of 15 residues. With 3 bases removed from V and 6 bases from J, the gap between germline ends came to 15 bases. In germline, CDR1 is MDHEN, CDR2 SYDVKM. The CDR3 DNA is TGTGCCAGCAGTTTGTTGACCCGGGGCGGTCAGCCCCAGCATTTT. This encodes CASSLLTRGGQPQHF. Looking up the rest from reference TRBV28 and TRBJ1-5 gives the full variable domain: DVKVTQSSRYLVKRTGEKVFLECVQDMDHENMFWYRQDPGLGLRLIYFSYDVKMKEKGDIPEGYSVSREKKERFSLILESASTNQTSMYLCASSLLTRGGQPQHFGDGTRLSIL.

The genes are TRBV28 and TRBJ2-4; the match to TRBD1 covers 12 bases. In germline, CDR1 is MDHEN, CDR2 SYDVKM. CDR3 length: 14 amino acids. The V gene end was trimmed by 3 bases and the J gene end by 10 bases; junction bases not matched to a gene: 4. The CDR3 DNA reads TGTGCCAGCAGTTTGGGACAGGGGGCAGCGATTCAGTACTTC. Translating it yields CASSLGQGAAIQYF.

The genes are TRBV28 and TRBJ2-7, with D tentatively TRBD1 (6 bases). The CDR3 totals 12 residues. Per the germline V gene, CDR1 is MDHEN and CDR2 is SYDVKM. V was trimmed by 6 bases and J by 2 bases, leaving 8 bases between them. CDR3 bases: TGTGCCAGCAGCCGGACAGCCTACGAGCAGTACTTC. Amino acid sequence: CASSRTAYEQYF.

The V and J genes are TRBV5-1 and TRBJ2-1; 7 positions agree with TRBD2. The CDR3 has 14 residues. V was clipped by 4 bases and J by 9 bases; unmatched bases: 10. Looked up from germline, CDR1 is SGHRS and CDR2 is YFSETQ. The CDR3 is CASSRELARSEQFF. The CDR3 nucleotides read TGCGCCAGCAGCCGAGAACTAGCGAGGAGTGAGCAGTTCTTC.

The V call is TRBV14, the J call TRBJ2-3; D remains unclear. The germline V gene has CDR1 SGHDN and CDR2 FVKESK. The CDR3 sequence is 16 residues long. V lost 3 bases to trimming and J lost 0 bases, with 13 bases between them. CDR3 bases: TGTGCCAGCAGCCATTTAGACACCCTTAGCACAGATACGCAGTATTTT. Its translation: CASSHLDTLSTDTQYF.

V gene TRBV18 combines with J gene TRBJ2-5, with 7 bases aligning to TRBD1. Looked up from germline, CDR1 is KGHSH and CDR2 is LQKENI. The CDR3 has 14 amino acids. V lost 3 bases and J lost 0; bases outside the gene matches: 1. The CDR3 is CASSPGQYQETQYF. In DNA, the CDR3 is TGTGCCAGCTCACCGGGACAGTACCAAGAGACCCAGTACTTC. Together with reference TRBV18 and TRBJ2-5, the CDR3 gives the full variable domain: NAGVMQNPRHLVRRRGQEARLRCSPMKGHSHVYWYRQLPEEGLKFMVYLQKENIIDESGMPKERFSAEFPKEGPSILRIQQVVRGDSAAYFCASSPGQYQETQYFGPGTRLLVL.

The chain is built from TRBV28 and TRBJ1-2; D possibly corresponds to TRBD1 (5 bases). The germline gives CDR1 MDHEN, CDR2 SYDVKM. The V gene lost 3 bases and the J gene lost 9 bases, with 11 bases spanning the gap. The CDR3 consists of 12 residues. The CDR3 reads CASSLGGMSYTF. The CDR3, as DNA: TGTGCCAGCAGTTTGGGGGGTATGAGCTACACCTTC.

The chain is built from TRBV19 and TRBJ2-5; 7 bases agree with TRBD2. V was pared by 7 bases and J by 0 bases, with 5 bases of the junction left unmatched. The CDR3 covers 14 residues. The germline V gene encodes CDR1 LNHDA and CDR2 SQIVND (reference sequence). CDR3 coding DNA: TGTGCCAGTAATTCAGGGACTAACCAAGAGACCCAGTACTTC. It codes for CASNSGTNQETQYF. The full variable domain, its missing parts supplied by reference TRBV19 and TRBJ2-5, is DGGITQSPKYLFRKEGQNVTLSCEQNLNHDAMYWYRQDPGQGLRLIYYSQIVNDFQKGDIAEGYSVSREKKESFPLTVTSAQKNPTAFYLCASNSGTNQETQYFGPGTRLLVL.

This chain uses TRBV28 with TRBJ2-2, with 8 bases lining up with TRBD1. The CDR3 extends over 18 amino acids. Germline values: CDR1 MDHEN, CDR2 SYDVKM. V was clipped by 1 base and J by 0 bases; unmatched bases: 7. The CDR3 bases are TGTGCCAGCAGTTTATACGCAGGGGGCGATGCGAACACCGGGGAGCTGTTTTTT. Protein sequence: CASSLYAGGDANTGELFF.

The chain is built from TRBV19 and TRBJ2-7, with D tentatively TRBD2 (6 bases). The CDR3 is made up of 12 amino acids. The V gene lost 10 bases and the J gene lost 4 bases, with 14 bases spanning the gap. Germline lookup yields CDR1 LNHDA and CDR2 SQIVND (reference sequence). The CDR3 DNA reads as TGTGCCACCGCGGCAGGGAGGTACGAGCAGTACTTC. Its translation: CATAAGRYEQYF.

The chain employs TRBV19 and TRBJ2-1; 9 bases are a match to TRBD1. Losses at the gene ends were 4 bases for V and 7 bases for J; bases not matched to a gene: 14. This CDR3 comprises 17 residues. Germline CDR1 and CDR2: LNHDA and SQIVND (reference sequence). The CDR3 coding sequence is TGTGCCAGTAGTACCTGGGGGACAGGGTGGGGCCAAAATGAGCAGTTCTTC. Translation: CASSTWGTGWGQNEQFF.

The CDR3 protein is CASSSNYYSPSYNEQFF. In DNA, the CDR3 is TGTGCCAGCAGCTCTAATTACTACTCCCCTTCCTACAATGAGCAGTTCTTC. The chain links TRBV4-2 to TRBJ2-1, with D uncertain. The germline V gene has CDR1 LGHNA and CDR2 YNFKEQ. The CDR3 is 17 amino acids. Trimming left V 5 bases short and J 1 base short, with 18 bases between.

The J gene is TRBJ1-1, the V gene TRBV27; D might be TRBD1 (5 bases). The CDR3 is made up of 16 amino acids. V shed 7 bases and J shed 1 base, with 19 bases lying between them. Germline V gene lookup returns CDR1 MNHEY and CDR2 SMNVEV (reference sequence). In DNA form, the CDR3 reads TGTGCCAGCACCCCGGGACGGCCGAGACCGAACACTGAAGCTTTCTTT. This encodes CASTPGRPRPNTEAFF.

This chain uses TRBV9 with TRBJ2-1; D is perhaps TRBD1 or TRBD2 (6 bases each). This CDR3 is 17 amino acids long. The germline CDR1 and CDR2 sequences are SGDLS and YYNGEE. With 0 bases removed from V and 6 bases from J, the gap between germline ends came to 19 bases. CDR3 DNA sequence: TGTGCCAGCAGCGTAGGGGTTGGGGGGCTGGTGAGCAATGAGCAGTTCTTC. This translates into CASSVGVGGLVSNEQFF. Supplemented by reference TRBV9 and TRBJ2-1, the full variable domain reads DSGVTQTPKHLITATGQRVTLRCSPRSGDLSVYWYQQSLDQGLQFLIQYYNGEERAKGNILERFSAQQFPDLHSELNLSSLELGDSALYFCASSVGVGGLVSNEQFFGPGTRLTVL.

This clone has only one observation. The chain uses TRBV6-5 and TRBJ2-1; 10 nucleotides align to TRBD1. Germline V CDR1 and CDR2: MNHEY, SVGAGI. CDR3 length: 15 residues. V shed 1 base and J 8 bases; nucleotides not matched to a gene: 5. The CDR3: CASSYFGQGDDEQFF. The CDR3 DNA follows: TGTGCCAGCAGTTACTTTGGACAGGGGGATGATGAGCAGTTCTTC.

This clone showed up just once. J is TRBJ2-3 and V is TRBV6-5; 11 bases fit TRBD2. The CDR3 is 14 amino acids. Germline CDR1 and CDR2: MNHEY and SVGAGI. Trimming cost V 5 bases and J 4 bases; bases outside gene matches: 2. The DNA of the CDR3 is TGTGCCAGCAGTCGACTAGCGGGATCAGATACGCAGTATTTT. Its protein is CASSRLAGSDTQYF.

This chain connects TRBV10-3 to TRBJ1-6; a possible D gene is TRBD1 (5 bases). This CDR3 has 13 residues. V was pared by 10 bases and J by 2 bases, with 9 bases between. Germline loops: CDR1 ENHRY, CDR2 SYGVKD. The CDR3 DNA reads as TGTGCCAACGGGGCTGCCTATAATTCACCCCTCCACTTT. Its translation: CANGAAYNSPLHF.

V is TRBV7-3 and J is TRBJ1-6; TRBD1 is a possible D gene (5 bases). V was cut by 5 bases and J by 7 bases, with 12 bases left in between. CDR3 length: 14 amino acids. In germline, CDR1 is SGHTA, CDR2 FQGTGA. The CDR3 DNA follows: TGTGCCAGCAGCACCGGGACCTCCAATTCACCCCTCCACTTT. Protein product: CASSTGTSNSPLHF.

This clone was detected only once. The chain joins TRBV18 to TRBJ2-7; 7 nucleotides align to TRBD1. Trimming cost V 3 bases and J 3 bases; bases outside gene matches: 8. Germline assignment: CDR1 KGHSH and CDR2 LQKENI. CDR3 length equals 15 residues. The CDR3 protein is CASSPQPGQHYEQYF. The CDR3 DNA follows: TGTGCCAGCTCACCTCAGCCGGGACAGCACTACGAGCAGTACTTC.

This CDR3 reads CASSFEPTGELFF. The CDR3 DNA sequence: TGTGCCAGCAGCTTCGAACCGACCGGGGAGCTGTTTTTT. The V and J genes are TRBV7-3 and TRBJ2-2; unclear D gene. Trimming shortened V by 3 bases and J by 5 bases, and 7 bases separated the two germline ends. This CDR3 has 13 residues. Germline lookup yields CDR1 SGHTA and CDR2 FQGTGA.

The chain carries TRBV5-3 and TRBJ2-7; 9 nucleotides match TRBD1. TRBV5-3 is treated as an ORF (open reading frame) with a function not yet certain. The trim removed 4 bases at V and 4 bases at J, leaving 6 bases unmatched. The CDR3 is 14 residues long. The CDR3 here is CARSPGQGQYEQYF. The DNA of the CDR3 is TGTGCCAGAAGCCCGGGACAGGGTCAGTACGAGCAGTACTTC.

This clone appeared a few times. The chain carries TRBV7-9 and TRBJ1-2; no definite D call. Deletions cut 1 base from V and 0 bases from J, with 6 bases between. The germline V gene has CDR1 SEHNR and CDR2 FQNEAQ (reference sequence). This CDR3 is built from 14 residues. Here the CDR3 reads CASSLGAANYGYTF. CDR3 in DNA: TGTGCCAGCAGCTTAGGAGCCGCTAACTATGGCTACACCTTC.

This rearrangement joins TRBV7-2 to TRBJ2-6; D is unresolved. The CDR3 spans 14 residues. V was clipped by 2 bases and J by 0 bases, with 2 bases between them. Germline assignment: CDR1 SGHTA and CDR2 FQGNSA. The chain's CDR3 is CASSLNSGANVLTF. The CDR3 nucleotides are TGTGCCAGCAGCTTAAACTCTGGGGCCAACGTCCTGACTTTC.

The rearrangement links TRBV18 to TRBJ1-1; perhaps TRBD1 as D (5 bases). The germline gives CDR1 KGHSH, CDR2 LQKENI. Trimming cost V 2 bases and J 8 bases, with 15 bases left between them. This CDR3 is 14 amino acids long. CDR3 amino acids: CASSPGGLDGEAFF. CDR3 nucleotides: TGTGCCAGCTCACCAGGGGGTTTGGACGGGGAAGCTTTCTTT.

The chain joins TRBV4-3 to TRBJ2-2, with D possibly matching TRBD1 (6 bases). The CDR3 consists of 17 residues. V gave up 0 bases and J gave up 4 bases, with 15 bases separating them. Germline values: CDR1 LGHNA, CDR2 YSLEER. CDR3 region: CASSQDPPGHSTGELFF. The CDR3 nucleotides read TGCGCCAGCAGCCAAGACCCCCCGGGACACTCCACCGGGGAGCTGTTTTTT.

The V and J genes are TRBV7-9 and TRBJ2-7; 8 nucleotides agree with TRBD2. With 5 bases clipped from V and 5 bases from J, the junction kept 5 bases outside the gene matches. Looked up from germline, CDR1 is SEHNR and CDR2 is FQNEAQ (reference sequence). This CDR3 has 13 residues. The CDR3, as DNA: TGTGCCAGCAGCACACTCGGGGGGGACGAGCAGTACTTC. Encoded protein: CASSTLGGDEQYF.

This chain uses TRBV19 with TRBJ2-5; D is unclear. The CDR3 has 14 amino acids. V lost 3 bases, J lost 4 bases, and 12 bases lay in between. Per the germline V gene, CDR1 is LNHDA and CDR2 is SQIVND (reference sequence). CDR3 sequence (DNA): TGTGCCAGTAGTATGTCCCTAACTACAGAGACCCAGTACTTC. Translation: CASSMSLTTETQYF.